This T cell receptor (beta chain) is drawn from a study of cytomegalovirus exposure and HLA in healthy donors (dated by TCRdb to the late 2010s). About the full investigation: An earlier analysis of some 500 of the donors reported approximately 300 Gb of sequence data and around 110 million unique TCR beta sequences from roughly 200 million T cells. Approximately 330 gigabases of sequencing data and approximately 92 million unique TCR sequences made up an early release that covered approximately 650 HLA-typed donors. Of the 398 genotyped donors, roughly 80% fell in the genetic ancestry cluster associated with self-reported Caucasian donors. The study was designed to test whether signatures of past pathogen exposure could be identified by cataloging public T cell receptors. The T cell repertoires of 700 or so subjects were profiled by immunosequencing and related to cytomegalovirus serostatus. Along with the roughly 610-subject first cohort, a separate validation cohort of more than 90 different subjects was used. High-throughput TCR immunosequencing, statistical association of individual TCRs with disease status, and machine learning were combined to predict cytomegalovirus infection status. In a later analysis, previously published TCR beta repertoires from fewer than 750 donors were re-analyzed and high-resolution HLA genotyping was added so that TCR occurrence patterns could be studied. Rather than drawing on any new phenotypic data, the later analysis identified candidate immune exposures from TCR beta sequences and the way those sequences occurred across donors. In an earlier analysis of several hundred of the donors, high-throughput TCR beta sequencing was used to judge whether each TCR beta V gene segment behaved as functional or pseudogenic. Donor age, sex, ethnicity and CMV serostatus were compiled together with the repertoire data. A later genetic analysis used genome-wide SNP genotypes for about three fifths of the roughly 700 donors, treating that subset as a discovery cohort. All discovery cohort repertoires had been generated on a single sequencing platform. Both class I and class II loci were covered by HLA typing, at four-digit resolution. The number of typed donors differed by locus: about 629-630 for A, B, C, DRB1 and DQB1; approximately 530 for DQA1; around 610 for DPA1; and some 450 for DPB1. A handful of DR-DQ haplotypes were handled as single units for association and clustering because linkage in the cohort was strong. On average, roughly 240,000 unique TCR beta nucleotide sequences were sequenced per donor among a few hundred genotyped donors of the cohort, with around 19% of those sequences being non-productive. Findings and caveats that apply to the study as a whole: Because HLA typing was unavailable for some donors at each locus, only the typed subset was used in association tests. The sequencing pipeline was judged likely to have produced a cluster of highly shared sequence variants as a technical artifact. The only immune exposure information available for the cohort was CMV serostatus. In an earlier analysis of approximately 600 of the donors, most TCR beta V segments were observed in productive rearrangements about 87% or about 30% of the time, broadly matching IMGT annotations. A few of the identified cytomegalovirus-associated TCR beta chains were confirmed in vitro to be specific for cytomegalovirus antigens. A further reported finding was that TCR beta sequences accurately predicted the HLA-A and HLA-B alleles for most subjects in the first cohort. Some IMGT-functional V segments, including TRBV6-2 and TRBV6-3, could not be distinguished by the 87-base-pair reads and were therefore excluded. In a later genetic analysis, a missense DCLRE1C variant was associated with V-gene and J-gene trimming of TCR beta chains, and the association was replicated in an independent cohort. In a later analysis, TCR association rates were found to vary across HLA loci, with the most associated TCRs seen for DRB1 alleles and the fewest for HLA-C alleles. The presence/absence analyses assumed that sequencing depth was roughly uniform across donors, and that assumption may not be true. In this cohort, only TCR beta chains were sequenced, and detectable features were limited by the absence of alpha or paired-chain data. In a later analysis, about 16,000 TCR beta sequences were associated with specific HLA alleles at a false discovery rate of 0.05. Most TCR sequences were observed very rarely across donors, whereas some public TCRs were present in many individuals. Cytomegalovirus status was reported to be diagnosed by the classifier with high specificity and sensitivity in both the original and validation cohorts. Roughly 17 rarely observed V segments, including chromosome 9 orphons, were excluded from the earlier analysis of some 590 of the donors because counts were too low. According to a later analysis, parvovirus B19, influenza, CMV and Epstein-Barr virus appeared linked to several top co-occurrence clusters. The study gave a list of around 170 TCR beta chains associated with cytomegalovirus. The authors suggested that the approach could potentially be extended to other disease states and immunological phenotypes. When HLA alleles, especially DR and DQ, strongly co-occurred, TCR associations were difficult to assign to individual alleles. Compared with equally common non-associated chains, HLA-associated TCR beta chains in a later analysis were more clonally expanded and had lower generation probabilities. Linkage disequilibrium might explain the correlated functional status among segregating V segments, but an unknown experimental factor could not be excluded. According to a later genetic analysis, donors in an Asian-associated ancestry cluster had fewer N-insertions in productive TCRs than the roughly 670-donor mean. Most CMV-associated TCR beta chains appeared to be HLA-restricted in a later analysis, and the HLA associations seemed to be driven largely by CMV exposure.

Via the germline V gene, CDR1 is SQVTM and CDR2 ANQGSEA. Counted from cysteine to phenylalanine, this CDR3 has 14 amino acids. Only the CDR3 region is kept as DNA, spanning 42 bases read in frame from base 1. The germline ends are 16 bases apart after V is trimmed by 4 bases and J by 4 bases. Details on this clone: There is no known antigen for this receptor. Nothing much larger sits one base from this clone, and base qualities are not available.

The library relied on the immunoSEQ multiplex PCR assay. For the multiplex PCR, a mixture combining 60 forward primers for TCR Vbeta segments and 13 reverse primers for TCR Jbeta segments was used. Amplification of the CDR3 region of rearranged TCR beta genes was performed with a multiplex PCR assay on genomic DNA. On the Illumina HiSeq System, the amplified TCR beta libraries were sequenced as 87-base-pair reads. From the authors' description of their analysis: Across the 500 to 700 repertoires, a later analysis counted about 81 million unique TCR beta chains, around 11 million of which were shared by at least two donors. To remove PCR and sequencing errors, raw reads were error-corrected and collapsed into unique sequences using a nearest-neighbor algorithm that merged closely related sequences. V, D and J gene segments were assigned by aligning CDR3 sequences to IMGT reference sequences. For a sequence to be retained, a match of at least six nucleotides was required to both a V gene segment and a J gene segment. A rearrangement was called productive if the CDR3 had no stop codons and remained in frame with V and J, and every other rearrangement was called non-productive. CDR3 was defined according to IMGT convention as the region running from the second conserved V-encoded cysteine to the conserved J-encoded phenylalanine. The earlier analysis of about 610 of the donors excluded sequences that lacked an unambiguous match to a single V gene segment. An earlier analysis of fewer than 750 of the donors classified V segments as functional when productive rearrangements were above 56.7% and as segregating when the standard deviation between donors was above 5%. A statistical classification framework was built for diagnosing cytomegalovirus status from the catalog of TCR beta chain sequences. In a later analysis, V and J genes were assigned by comparing TCR nucleotide sequences against IMGT/GENE-DB human TR gene sequences. In a later analysis, CDR3 sequences and most-parsimonious VDJ recombination scenarios were assigned using the TCRdist pipeline. In a later analysis, each TCR beta chain was defined by its CDR3 amino acid sequence together with its V-gene family, and reads without a unique V-gene family were excluded. A later analysis removed 600 or so highly shared, low-generation-probability nucleotide sequences to deal with suspected cross-contamination and a sequencing artifact. In a later analysis, a clonal expansion index was calculated for each public chain from normalized within-repertoire ranks of inferred template counts. Generation probabilities in a later analysis came from a VDJ recombination model fitted to out-of-frame rearrangements, and those results were checked against IGoR. In a later analysis, TCR-TCR, TCR-HLA and TCR-CMV co-occurrence was scored with hypergeometric tests, and a repertoire-size bias correction was applied to TCR pairs. To estimate false discovery rates, a later analysis permuted the HLA or CMV assignments 20 times. In a later analysis, co-occurring TCRs were grouped using DBSCAN, and TCRdist sequence similarity was added for clustering within HLA-allele-positive subsets. Co-occurrence clustering excluded repertoires with fewer than 30,000 or more than 120,000 public chains, plus five with anomalous nucleotide sharing. The clones in this table, taken by TCRdb from immuneACCESS, are in-frame only. Not every clone is retained; where verified, under half of the shortfall comes from an unresolved V gene, and the cause of the rest is unknown. Clone size and the V and J calls come from that table; the DNA yielded D and trimming. The sample table lists 150,000 to 250,000 clones, around 76% of them with a count of one. About 1.9% of the sample is taken by the ten largest.

The cohort was made up of roughly 670 healthy bone marrow donors. At the time of sampling, all cohort members were nominally healthy, though unrecorded immune exposures were likely present. The donor tested CMV seronegative, placing the donor among the roughly 400 seronegative members of the cohort. Every donor gave a peripheral blood sample, and the peripheral blood mononuclear cells from that sample were used for TCR beta sequencing. The Qiagen DNeasy Blood Extraction Kit was used to extract genomic DNA from the blood cell samples. Input material: PBMCs. This sequence uses TRBV29-1 and TRBJ1-2; the best D guess is TRBD1, with 6 bases matching. The receptor's source is a man aged 25-45 years in good health and CMV-seronegative. The DNA sequence is as follows: TGCAGCGTTGTCCCAGGGGCAGAGACCTATGGCTACACCTTC. It translates as CSVVPGAETYGYTF.